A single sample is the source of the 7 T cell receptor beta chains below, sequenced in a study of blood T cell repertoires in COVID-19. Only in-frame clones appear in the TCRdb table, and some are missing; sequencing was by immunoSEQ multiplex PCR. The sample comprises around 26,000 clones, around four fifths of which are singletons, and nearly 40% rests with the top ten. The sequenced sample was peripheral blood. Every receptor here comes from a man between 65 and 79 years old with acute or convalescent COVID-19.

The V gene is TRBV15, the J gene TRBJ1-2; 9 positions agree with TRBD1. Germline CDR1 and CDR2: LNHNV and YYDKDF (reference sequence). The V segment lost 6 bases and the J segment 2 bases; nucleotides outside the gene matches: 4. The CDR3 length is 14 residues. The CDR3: CATRPTGGNYGYTF. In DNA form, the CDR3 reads TGTGCCACCAGGCCGACAGGGGGGAACTATGGCTACACCTTC.

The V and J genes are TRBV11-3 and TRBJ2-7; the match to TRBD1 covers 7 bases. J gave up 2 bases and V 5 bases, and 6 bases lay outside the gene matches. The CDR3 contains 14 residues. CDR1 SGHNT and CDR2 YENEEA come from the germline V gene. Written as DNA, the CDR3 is TGTGCCAGCAGCCCCGCTGGACAGGCCTACGAGCAGTACTTC. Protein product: CASSPAGQAYEQYF.

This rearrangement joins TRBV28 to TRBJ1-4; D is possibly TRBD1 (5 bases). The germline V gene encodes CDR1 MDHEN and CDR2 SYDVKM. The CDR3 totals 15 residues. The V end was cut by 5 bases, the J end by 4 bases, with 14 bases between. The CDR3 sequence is CASSGGGGYNEKLFF. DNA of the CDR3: TGTGCCAGCAGTGGCGGGGGGGGTTATAATGAAAAACTGTTTTTT.

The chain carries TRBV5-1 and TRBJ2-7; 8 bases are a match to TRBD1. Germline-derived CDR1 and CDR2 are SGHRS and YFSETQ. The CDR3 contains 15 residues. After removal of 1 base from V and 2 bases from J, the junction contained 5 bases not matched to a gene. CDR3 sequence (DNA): TGCGCCAGCAGCTTGATCCCGGACAGGGCCTACGAGCAGTACTTC. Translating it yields CASSLIPDRAYEQYF.

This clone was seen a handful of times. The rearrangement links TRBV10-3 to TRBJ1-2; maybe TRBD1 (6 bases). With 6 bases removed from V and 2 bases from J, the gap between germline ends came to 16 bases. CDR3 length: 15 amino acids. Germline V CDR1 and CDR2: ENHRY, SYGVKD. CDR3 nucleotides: TGTGCCATCAGAAACACGGGACACAAGAACTATGGCTACACCTTC. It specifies CAIRNTGHKNYGYTF.

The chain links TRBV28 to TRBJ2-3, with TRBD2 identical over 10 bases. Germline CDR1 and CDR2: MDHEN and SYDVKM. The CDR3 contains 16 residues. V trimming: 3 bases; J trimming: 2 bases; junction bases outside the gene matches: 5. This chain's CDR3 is CASSFGAGGPTDTQYF. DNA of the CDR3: TGTGCCAGCAGTTTTGGAGCGGGGGGGCCCACAGATACGCAGTATTTT.

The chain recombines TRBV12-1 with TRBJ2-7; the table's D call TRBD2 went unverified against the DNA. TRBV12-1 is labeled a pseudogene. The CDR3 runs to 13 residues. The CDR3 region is CASSIRLAHEQYF. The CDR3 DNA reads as TGTGCCAGCAGCATAAGACTAGCCCACGAGCAGTACTTC.